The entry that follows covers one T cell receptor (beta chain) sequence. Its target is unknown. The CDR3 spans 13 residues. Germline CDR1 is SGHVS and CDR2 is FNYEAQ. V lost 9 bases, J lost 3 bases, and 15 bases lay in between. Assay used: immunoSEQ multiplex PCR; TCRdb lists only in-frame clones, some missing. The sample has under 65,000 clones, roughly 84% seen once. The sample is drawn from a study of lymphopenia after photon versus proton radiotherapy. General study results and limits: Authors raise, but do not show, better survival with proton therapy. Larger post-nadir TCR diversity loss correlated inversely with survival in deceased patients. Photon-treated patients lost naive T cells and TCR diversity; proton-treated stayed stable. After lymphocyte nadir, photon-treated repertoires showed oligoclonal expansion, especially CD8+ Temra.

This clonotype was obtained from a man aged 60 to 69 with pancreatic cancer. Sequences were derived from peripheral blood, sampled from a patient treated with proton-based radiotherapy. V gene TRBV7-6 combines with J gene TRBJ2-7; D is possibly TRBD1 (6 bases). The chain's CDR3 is CASLPGDSYEQYF. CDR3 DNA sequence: TGTGCCAGTTTGCCAGGGGATAGCTACGAGCAGTACTTC.